The clone carrying this TCR beta chain was counted many times. Amplification of TCR beta CDR3 regions used RNA transcripts. A first-round RT-PCR used HTBI primers, followed by a second-round multiplex PCR. TCRdb passed the multiplex PCR reads through MiXCR, listing each CDR3 protein once. The repertoire holds 900,000 to 1,200,000 distinct CDR3 sequences, with about 35% as singletons. This entry belongs to a study of Graves' ophthalmopathy and Graves' hyperthyroidism. The germline V gene encodes CDR1 ENHRY and CDR2 SYGVKD. The V end lost 5 bases, the J end lost 0 bases, and 8 bases lay between the germline ends. This CDR3 has 15 residues.

The V call is TRBV10-3, the J call TRBJ2-6, with D maybe TRBD1 (5 bases). The sequence was collected from an adult man with Graves' hyperthyroidism. The sequencing input was peripheral blood or thyroid tissue (not recorded which). The CDR3 nucleotides are TGTGCCATCAGTCTGGGGCCCTCTGGGGCCAACGTCCTGACTTTC. As protein: CAISLGPSGANVLTF.